This T cell receptor (beta chain) was observed in a study of tumor and adjacent non-tumor tissue in lung cancer. Three rounds of nested PCR, following a modified ARM-PCR protocol, produced the TCRbeta library. TCRdb reprocessed the multiplex PCR reads via MiXCR and lists one record per CDR3 protein. The sample has about 86,000 distinct CDR3 sequences; around 80% are singletons. No cell sorting was done before RNA was extracted from the tissue. Distant lung tissue was collected more than 3 cm away from the tumor edge. The J segment lost 11 bases and the V segment lost 6 bases, leaving 9 bases of the junction unmatched. Germline lookup yields CDR1 MNHEY and CDR2 SVGAGI. This CDR3 spans 13 amino acids.

This chain connects TRBV6-5 to TRBJ2-3; 9 bases are a match to TRBD1. Sequenced sample: distant non-tumor lung tissue. The sequence derives from a woman aged 45-65 years with non-small cell lung cancer. The CDR3 protein is CASRDRGTNMQYF. As DNA, the CDR3 is TGTGCCAGCAGGGACAGGGGCACAAATATGCAGTATTTT.